This T cell receptor beta chain originates from a study of blood T cell repertoires in COVID-19. V gave up 8 bases and J gave up 4 bases; unmatched junction bases: 8. The CDR3 has 14 residues. Germline V gene data show CDR1 as MDHEN and CDR2 as SYDVKM. Individuals drawn from 20 to 25 US areas were about 18 to 95 years old. Per the authors' pipeline: Amplification of reference gene primers was used by the study to estimate nucleated cell counts. Some clones are missing from TCRdb's copy, which holds only in-frame ones; the method was immunoSEQ multiplex PCR. V and J calls and clone size follow that table, whereas D and trimming were derived from the DNA. Found here are 400,000 to 550,000 clones, roughly 85% of them singletons; the top ten hold about 2.1%.

This TCR was sampled from a woman aged 18 to 35 with acute COVID-19. Sequencing was performed on PBMCs or T cells enriched from blood (not recorded which). V usage is TRBV28 and J usage is TRBJ2-7; 10 bases agree with TRBD1. This CDR3 reads CASQTGGDGYEQYF. Here the CDR3 DNA reads TGTGCCAGCCAGACAGGGGGCGACGGATACGAGCAGTACTTC.